Shown below are 5 T cell receptor beta chains from a single sample sequenced in a study of T cell changes during pregnancy in multiple sclerosis. Sequenced by immunoSEQ multiplex PCR; TCRdb stores in-frame clones only, minus some. Counted here are 40,000 or so clones, 93% occurring once; the ten biggest clones make up 0.6% to 0.75%. This material consisted of CD4+ T cells from peripheral blood mononuclear cells, taken in the third trimester of pregnancy. The source is a female donor with multiple sclerosis, enrolled in a pregnancy study.

The chain joins TRBV5-1 to TRBJ2-7; D is unresolved. The CDR3 consists of 13 residues. Germline-derived CDR1 and CDR2 are SGHRS and YFSETQ. Trimming shortened V by 4 bases and J by 0 bases, and 8 bases separated the two germline ends. CDR3 nucleotide sequence: TGCGCCAGCAGCCCTCTTAGCTCCTACGAGCAGTACTTC. The encoded protein is CASSPLSSYEQYF.

The chain employs TRBV27 and TRBJ1-2; 9 nucleotides line up with TRBD1. CDR3 size: 15 residues. V lost 5 bases, J lost 6 bases, and 10 bases stayed unmatched. Germline CDR1 is MNHEY and CDR2 is SMNVEV (reference sequence). CDR3 coding DNA: TGTGCCAGCAGTCTCCTTGGGGACAGGGAACATGGCTACACCTTC. Protein product: CASSLLGDREHGYTF.

The chain couples TRBV5-4 to TRBJ1-2; possibly TRBD1 for D (6 bases). Germline V lookup: CDR1 SGHNT, CDR2 YYREEE (reference sequence). Trimming took 4 bases from V and 0 from J, leaving 10 bases between them. This CDR3 comprises 14 residues. CDR3 bases: TGTGCCAGCAGCGCGGACAGCACTAACTATGGCTACACCTTC. As protein: CASSADSTNYGYTF.

The chain uses TRBV5-5 and TRBJ2-5; 9 positions agree with TRBD2. CDR1 and CDR2 (germline): SGHKS, YYEKEE (reference sequence). With V trimmed by 4 bases and J by 3 bases, 7 bases remained unmatched. This CDR3 has 15 amino acids. CDR3 DNA sequence: TGTGCCAGCAGCCCAATGACTAGCGGAAAAGAGACCCAGTACTTC. It codes for CASSPMTSGKETQYF.

CDR3 sequence (DNA): TGTGCTAGTGGTTTAGGAGTCCGGGACAGGGGAAATGAAAAACTGTTTTTT. Translated, it gives CASGLGVRDRGNEKLFF. The chain has TRBV12-5 and TRBJ1-4; 10 bases agree with TRBD1. J lost 5 bases, V lost 3 bases, and 9 bases had no gene match. This CDR3 has 17 amino acids. Germline lookup yields CDR1 LGHNT and CDR2 FRNRAP.